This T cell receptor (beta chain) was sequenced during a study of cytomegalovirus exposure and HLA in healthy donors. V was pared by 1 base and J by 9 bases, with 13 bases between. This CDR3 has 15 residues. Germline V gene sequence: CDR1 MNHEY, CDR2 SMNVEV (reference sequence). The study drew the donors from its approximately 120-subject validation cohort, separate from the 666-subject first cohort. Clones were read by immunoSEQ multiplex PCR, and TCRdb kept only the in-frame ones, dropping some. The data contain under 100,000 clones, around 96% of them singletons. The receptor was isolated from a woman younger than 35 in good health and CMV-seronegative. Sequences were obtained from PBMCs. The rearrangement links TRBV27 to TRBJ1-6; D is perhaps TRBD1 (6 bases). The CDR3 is CASSLFGPGASPLHF. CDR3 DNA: TGTGCCAGCAGTTTATTTGGGCCAGGGGCTTCACCCCTCCACTTT.